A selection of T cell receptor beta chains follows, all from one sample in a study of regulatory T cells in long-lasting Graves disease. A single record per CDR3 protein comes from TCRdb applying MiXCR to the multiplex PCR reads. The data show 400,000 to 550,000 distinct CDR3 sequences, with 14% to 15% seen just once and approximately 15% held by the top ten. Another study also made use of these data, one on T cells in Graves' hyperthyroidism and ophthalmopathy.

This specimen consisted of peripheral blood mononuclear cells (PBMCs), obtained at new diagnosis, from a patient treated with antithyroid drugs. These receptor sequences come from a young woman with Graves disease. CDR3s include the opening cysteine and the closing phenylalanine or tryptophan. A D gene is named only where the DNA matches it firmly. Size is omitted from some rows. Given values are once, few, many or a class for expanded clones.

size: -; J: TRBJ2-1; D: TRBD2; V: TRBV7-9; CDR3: CASGGSGRFEQFF; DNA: TGTGCCAGCGGGGGTAGCGGGAGGTTTGAGCAGTTCTTC
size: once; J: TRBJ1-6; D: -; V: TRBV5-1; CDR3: CASRGGSISSYNSPLHF; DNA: TGCGCCAGCAGAGGAGGGTCTATCTCCTCATATAATTCACCCCTCCACTTT
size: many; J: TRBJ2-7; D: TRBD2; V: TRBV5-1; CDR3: CASSLQGLAGGSEQYF; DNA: TGCGCCAGCAGCTTGCAGGGACTAGCGGGAGGAAGTGAGCAGTACTTC
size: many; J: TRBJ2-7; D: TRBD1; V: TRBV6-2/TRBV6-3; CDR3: CASSSSGTGVYEQYF; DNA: TGTGCCAGCAGTTCATCCGGGACAGGGGTCTACGAGCAGTACTTC
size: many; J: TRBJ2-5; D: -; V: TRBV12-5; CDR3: CASGSGVETQYF; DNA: TGTGCTAGTGGTAGCGGAGTAGAGACCCAGTACTTC
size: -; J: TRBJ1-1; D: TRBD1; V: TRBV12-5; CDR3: CASGLVRAGGQGGAYTEAFF; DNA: TGTGCTAGTGGTTTGGTACGTGCTGGAGGACAGGGGGGCGCATACACTGAAGCTTTCTTT
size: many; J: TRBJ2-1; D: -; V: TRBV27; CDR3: CASSFEVHPYNEQFF; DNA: TGTGCCAGCAGTTTTGAGGTTCACCCCTACAATGAGCAGTTCTTC
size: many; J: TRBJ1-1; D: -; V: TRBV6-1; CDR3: CAVSTELNTEAFF; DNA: TGTGCCGTATCGACAGAATTGAACACTGAAGCTTTCTTT
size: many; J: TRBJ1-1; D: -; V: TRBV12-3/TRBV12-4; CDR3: CATGGGGETEAFF; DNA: TGTGCCACCGGGGGAGGGGGGGAGACTGAAGCTTTCTTT
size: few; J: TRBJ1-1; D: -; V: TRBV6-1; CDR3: CAVGDFDEAFF; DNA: TGTGCCGTAGGCGACTTCGATGAAGCTTTCTTT
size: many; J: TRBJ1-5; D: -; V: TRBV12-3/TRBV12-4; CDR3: CASSRSDSYSNQPQHF; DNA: TGTGCCAGCAGTAGGTCAGATTCTTATAGCAATCAGCCCCAGCATTTT
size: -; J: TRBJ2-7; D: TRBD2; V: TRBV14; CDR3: CASSRGLAGVSSYEQYF; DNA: TGTGCCAGCAGCCGGGGACTAGCGGGAGTTTCCAGCTACGAGCAGTACTTC
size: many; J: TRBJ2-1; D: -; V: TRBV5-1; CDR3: CASSLMTSLAYNEQFF; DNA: TGCGCCAGCAGCTTGATGACCTCCCTAGCCTACAATGAGCAGTTCTTC
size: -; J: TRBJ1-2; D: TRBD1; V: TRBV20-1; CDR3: CSATNQGANNYGYTF; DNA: TGCAGTGCCACAAACCAGGGGGCCAATAACTATGGCTACACCTTC
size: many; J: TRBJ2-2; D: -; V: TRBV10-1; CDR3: CASGGRGNTGELFF; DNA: TGCGCCAGCGGAGGCCGCGGGAACACCGGGGAGCTGTTTTTT
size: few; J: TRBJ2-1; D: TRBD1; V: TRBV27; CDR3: CASSWGQGAYEQFF; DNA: TGTGCCAGCAGTTGGGGACAGGGGGCCTATGAGCAGTTCTTC
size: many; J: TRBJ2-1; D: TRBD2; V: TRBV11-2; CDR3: CASSGSGSSSYNEQFF; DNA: TGTGCCAGCAGCGGCAGCGGGAGCTCCTCCTACAATGAGCAGTTCTTC
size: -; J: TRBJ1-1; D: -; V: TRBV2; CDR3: CASSDGSINTEAFF; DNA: TGTGCCAGCAGTGATGGCAGCATCAACACTGAAGCTTTCTTT
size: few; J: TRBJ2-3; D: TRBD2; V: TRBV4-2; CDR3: CAGSQAVAGGSDTQYF; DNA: TGTGCCGGCAGCCAAGCGGTAGCGGGAGGTTCAGATACGCAGTATTTT
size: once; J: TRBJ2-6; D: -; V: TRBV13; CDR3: CASSINHGSGANVLTF; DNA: TGCGCCAGCAGCATAAACCACGGCTCTGGGGCCAACGTCCTGACTTTC
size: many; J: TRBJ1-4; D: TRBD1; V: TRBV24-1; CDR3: CATSDFGQGRGEKLFF; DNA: TGTGCCACCAGTGATTTCGGACAGGGGAGAGGTGAAAAACTGTTTTTT
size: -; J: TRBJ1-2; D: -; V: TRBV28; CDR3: CASSPPAGENGYTF; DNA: TGTGCCAGCAGTCCCCCGGCAGGGGAGAATGGCTACACCTTC
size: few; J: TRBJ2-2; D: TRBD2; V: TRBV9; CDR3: CASSGTGTTHTGELFF; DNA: TGTGCCAGCAGCGGCACCGGGACTACCCACACCGGGGAGCTGTTTTTT
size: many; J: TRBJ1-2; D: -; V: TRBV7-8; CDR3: CASSLQRQGISSGYTF; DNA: TGTGCCAGCAGCTTACAGAGGCAGGGGATTTCGTCCGGCTACACCTTC
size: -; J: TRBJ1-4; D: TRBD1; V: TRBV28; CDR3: CASRTWGDRGNEKLFF; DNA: TGTGCCAGCAGAACTTGGGGGGACAGGGGGAATGAAAAACTGTTTTTT
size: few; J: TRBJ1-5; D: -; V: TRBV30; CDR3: CAWSGDGYQPQHF; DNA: TGTGCCTGGAGTGGGGACGGTTATCAGCCCCAGCATTTT
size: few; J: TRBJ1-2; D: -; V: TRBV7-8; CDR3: CASSLLLDPNGYTF; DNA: TGTGCCAGCAGCTTACTCCTGGACCCAAATGGCTACACCTTC
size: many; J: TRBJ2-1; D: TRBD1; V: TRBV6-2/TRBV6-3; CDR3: CASSTGQGRGNEQFF; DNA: TGTGCCAGCAGCACTGGACAGGGCAGGGGCAATGAGCAGTTCTTC
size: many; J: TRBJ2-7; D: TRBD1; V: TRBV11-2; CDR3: CASSPGQGAEEQYF; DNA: TGTGCCAGCAGCCCAGGACAGGGGGCGGAAGAGCAGTACTTC
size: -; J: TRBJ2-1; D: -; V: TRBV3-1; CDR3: CASRRAQSWTALNEQFF; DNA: TGTGCCAGCAGAAGGGCTCAATCATGGACCGCTCTCAATGAGCAGTTCTTC
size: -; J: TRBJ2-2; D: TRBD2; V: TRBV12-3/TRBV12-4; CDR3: CASSPRTSPNTGELFF; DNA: TGTGCCAGCAGTCCTAGGACTAGCCCGAACACCGGGGAGCTGTTTTTT
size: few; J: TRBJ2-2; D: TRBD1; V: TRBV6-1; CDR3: CASRTDRGSTGELFF; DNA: TGTGCCAGCAGAACAGACAGGGGTAGCACCGGGGAGCTGTTTTTT